The 4 T cell receptor beta chains listed next were all sequenced from one sample in a study of shared clonotypes between healthy human individuals. Terminally differentiated effector memory CD45RA+ cells were excluded by CCR7 positive selection of CD45RO-negative cells. The table came from immunoSEQ multiplex PCR; TCRdb's copy has only in-frame clones and leaves some out. The sample carries millions of clones, 93% recorded once. The sample comprised naive CD8+ T cells from PBMCs. The source is a man in his late teens or twenties in good health. Some clones in this sample may be carry-over from other donors' samples.

The chain links TRBV10-3 to TRBJ1-3; tentatively, D is TRBD1 (6 bases). Germline loops: CDR1 ENHRY, CDR2 SYGVKD. The CDR3 contains 16 residues. V lost 2 bases and J 4 bases, leaving 15 bases between the germline ends. CDR3: CAISEGLGGPGNTIYF. The CDR3, as DNA: TGTGCCATCAGTGAGGGCTTAGGGGGGCCGGGAAACACCATATATTTT.

The chain combines TRBV28 with TRBJ2-5; 7 nucleotides align to TRBD1. The CDR3 is made up of 13 amino acids. The germline gives CDR1 MDHEN, CDR2 SYDVKM. Losses at the gene ends were 6 bases for V and 4 bases for J; bases not matched to a gene: 5. In DNA form, the CDR3 reads TGTGCCAGCAGCCGAGGGACAGTAGAGACCCAGTACTTC. Translated: CASSRGTVETQYF.

The V call is TRBV27, the J call TRBJ2-2; D gene uncertain. Per the germline V gene, CDR1 is MNHEY and CDR2 is SMNVEV (reference sequence). The CDR3 has 15 residues. V lost 6 bases, J lost 4 bases, and 15 bases lay in between. CDR3 sequence (DNA): TGTGCCAGCAGCTTCTCCGCACTTCTCACCGGGGAGCTGTTTTTT. It encodes CASSFSALLTGELFF.

The genes are TRBV27 and TRBJ2-7; 12 positions match TRBD2. V was pared by 5 bases and J by 5 bases, with 7 bases of the junction left unmatched. This CDR3 has 15 amino acids. CDR1 and CDR2 (germline): MNHEY, SMNVEV (reference sequence). In nucleotides, the CDR3 is TGTGCCAGCAGTCAGCGGACTAGCGGGACCCACGAGCAGTACTTC. Its protein product is CASSQRTSGTHEQYF.